One and the same sample provided the 13 T cell receptor beta chains below, sequenced in a study of naive and memory T cell subsets. An oligonucleotide containing a UMI was ligated to the 3' end of TCR cDNA. Four PCR rounds used nested alpha and beta constant region primers plus the SP2 primer. TCRdb reprocessed the 5' RACE reads with MiXCR, giving one entry per CDR3 protein. The data show 55,000 to 70,000 distinct CDR3 sequences, 7.6% seen once. Every receptor here comes from a female donor in good health.

This clonotype appeared a few times. V and J are TRBV12-3 or TRBV12-4 and TRBJ1-5; D may be TRBD1 (5 bases). The V and J ends lost 6 bases and 12 bases respectively, with 18 bases between them. This CDR3 contains 13 residues. The CDR3 coding sequence is TGTGCCAGCAGCCACGGGGCGGAGGGATACCAGCATTTT. Protein: CASSHGAEGYQHF.

Many counts were recorded for this clonotype. The chain recombines TRBV4-2 with TRBJ1-1; D possibly corresponds to TRBD1 (5 bases). This CDR3 has 15 residues. The germline gives CDR1 LGHNA, CDR2 YNFKEQ. Trimming pared 3 bases from V and 0 bases from J, leaving 11 bases between. The CDR3 loop reads CASSHGGGMNTEAFF. The CDR3 DNA follows: TGTGCCAGCAGCCACGGGGGGGGAATGAACACTGAAGCTTTCTTT.

This clonotype came up many times. The chain employs TRBV18 and TRBJ1-5; possible D gene TRBD1, 6 bases. V was trimmed by 3 bases and J by 5 bases, leaving 11 bases between them. The CDR3 loop spans 14 amino acids. CDR1 is KGHSH and CDR2 is LQKENI in the germline V gene. This chain's CDR3 is CASSPGGGHQPQHF. DNA of the CDR3: TGTGCCAGCTCACCCGGTGGGGGGCATCAGCCCCAGCATTTT. Based on the CDR3 plus reference TRBV18 and TRBJ1-5, the full variable domain is NAGVMQNPRHLVRRRGQEARLRCSPMKGHSHVYWYRQLPEEGLKFMVYLQKENIIDESGMPKERFSAEFPKEGPSILRIQQVVRGDSAAYFCASSPGGGHQPQHFGDGTRLSIL.

This clonotype appeared a few times. The chain carries TRBV18 and TRBJ2-3, with TRBD1 matching 8 bases. Germline V gene data show CDR1 as KGHSH and CDR2 as LQKENI. The junction had 5 bases not matched to a gene; V was cut back by 6 bases and J by 0 bases. CDR3 length equals 15 residues. The DNA for the CDR3 is TGTGCCAGCTCGCAGACAGGGGCGAGCACAGATACGCAGTATTTT. Its translation: CASSQTGASTDTQYF.

This clonotype was found many times. This chain links TRBV11-1 with TRBJ1-3; 8 positions match TRBD1. With 3 bases clipped from V and 4 bases from J, the junction kept 8 bases outside the gene matches. The CDR3 extends over 16 amino acids. Germline-derived CDR1 and CDR2 are SGHAT and FQDESV (reference sequence). The CDR3 nucleotides read TGTGCCAGCAGCTTTGGGACAGGCAAGAGCGGAAACACCATATATTTT. Protein sequence: CASSFGTGKSGNTIYF.

This clonotype turned up a few times. This chain links TRBV14 with TRBJ2-7; D not resolved. V lost 4 bases to trimming and J lost 6 bases, with 13 bases between them. CDR1 and CDR2 (germline): SGHDN, FVKESK. The CDR3 contains 13 residues. The CDR3 reads CASSPGPVAEQYF. The CDR3 bases are TGTGCCAGCAGCCCCGGACCTGTGGCCGAGCAGTACTTC.

The CDR3 region is CASSSLGTGGQETQYF. The CDR3 region has the DNA TGTGCCAGCAGCTCCCTAGGGACAGGGGGCCAAGAGACCCAGTACTTC. The chain recombines TRBV11-2 with TRBJ2-5; 11 positions match TRBD1. The V and J ends lost 4 bases and 1 base, in that order; junction bases with no gene match: 5. The CDR3 totals 16 residues. Germline V gene data show CDR1 as SGHAT and CDR2 as FQNNGV.

This clonotype was seen ten or more times. DNA for the CDR3: TGTGCCAGCAGCTTCGCTAGCGGAACAGATACGCAGTATTTT. It is translated as CASSFASGTDTQYF. The chain is built from TRBV11-2 and TRBJ2-3, with 7 bases identical to TRBD2. The V gene end was trimmed by 3 bases and the J gene end by 3 bases; junction bases not matched to a gene: 3. The CDR3 runs 14 residues. Germline-derived CDR1 and CDR2 are SGHAT and FQNNGV.

This clonotype occurred many times. The chain recombines TRBV29-1 with TRBJ2-3, with D tentatively TRBD1 (7 bases). From germline, CDR1 is SQVTM and CDR2 ANQGSEA. V lost 1 base, J lost 10 bases, and 18 bases lay in between. This CDR3 has 14 amino acids. The CDR3 protein is CSVEARQGGLAQYF. CDR3 DNA: TGCAGCGTTGAAGCTCGACAGGGAGGTTTGGCGCAGTATTTT.

This chain joins TRBV3-1 and TRBJ2-7, with D hard to call. CDR3 length equals 13 residues. V was clipped by 4 bases and J by 6 bases, with 13 bases between them. The germline V gene encodes CDR1 LGHDT and CDR2 YNNKEL (reference sequence). CDR3 nucleotides: TGTGCCAGCAGCCCCCTCTACCGGGTCGAGCAGTACTTC. Its protein product is CASSPLYRVEQYF.

The table lists this clonotype with many counts. V usage is TRBV25-1 and J usage is TRBJ1-2, with unresolved D. V was cut by 5 bases and J by 4 bases, with 8 bases left in between. The CDR3 spans 12 residues. Germline V lookup: CDR1 MGHDK, CDR2 SYGVNS. The CDR3 coding sequence is TGTGCCAGCAGTTCTCTTACCTATGGCTACACCTTC. Translating gives CASSSLTYGYTF.

Note on this clonotype: A much more abundant neighbour one base away suggests this may be a read error. The rearrangement joins TRBV7-2 to TRBJ1-2; D is undetermined. Trimming removed 0 bases at V and 6 bases at J, with 11 bases between. Germline CDR1 is SGHTA and CDR2 is FQGNSA. This CDR3 spans 14 amino acids. The DNA of the CDR3 is TGTGCCAGCAGCTTAGCAGGGTCGAACAATGGCTACACCTTC. Translated, it gives CASSLAGSNNGYTF.

This clonotype was observed a few times. The chain couples TRBV14 to TRBJ2-2; D is ambiguous. This CDR3 contains 13 residues. V was shortened by 1 base and J by 6 bases, with 6 bases between the two germline ends. Per the germline V gene, CDR1 is SGHDN and CDR2 is FVKESK. The CDR3 is CASSQVTAGELFF. The CDR3 DNA is TGTGCCAGCAGCCAAGTCACGGCCGGGGAGCTGTTTTTT.